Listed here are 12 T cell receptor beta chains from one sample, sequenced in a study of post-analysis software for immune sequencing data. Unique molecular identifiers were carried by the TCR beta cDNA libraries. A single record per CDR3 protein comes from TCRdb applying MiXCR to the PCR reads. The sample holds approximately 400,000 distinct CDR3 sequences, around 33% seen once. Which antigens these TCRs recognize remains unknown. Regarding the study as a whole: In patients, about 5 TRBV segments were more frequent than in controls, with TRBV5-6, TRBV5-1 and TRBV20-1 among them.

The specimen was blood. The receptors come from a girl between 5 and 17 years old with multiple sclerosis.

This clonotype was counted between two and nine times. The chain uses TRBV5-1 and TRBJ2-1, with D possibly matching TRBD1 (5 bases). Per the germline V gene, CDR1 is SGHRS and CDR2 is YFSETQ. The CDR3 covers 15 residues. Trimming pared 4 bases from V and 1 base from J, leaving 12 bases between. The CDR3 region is CASSPVGLSYNEQFF. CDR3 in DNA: TGCGCCAGCAGCCCGGTGGGGCTTTCCTACAATGAGCAGTTCTTC.

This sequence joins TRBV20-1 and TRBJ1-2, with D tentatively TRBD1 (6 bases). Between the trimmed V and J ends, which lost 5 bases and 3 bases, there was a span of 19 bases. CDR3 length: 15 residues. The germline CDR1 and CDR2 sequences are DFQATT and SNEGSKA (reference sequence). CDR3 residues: CSAETQGGEDYGYTF. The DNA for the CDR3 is TGCAGTGCTGAAACCCAAGGGGGGGAAGACTATGGCTACACCTTC.

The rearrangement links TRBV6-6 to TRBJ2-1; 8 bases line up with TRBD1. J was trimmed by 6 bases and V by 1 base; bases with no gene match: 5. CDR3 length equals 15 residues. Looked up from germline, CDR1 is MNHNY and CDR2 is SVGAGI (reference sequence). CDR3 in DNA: TGTGCCAGCAGTTACTGGGACAGGAAACCCAATGAGCAGTTCTTC. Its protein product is CASSYWDRKPNEQFF.

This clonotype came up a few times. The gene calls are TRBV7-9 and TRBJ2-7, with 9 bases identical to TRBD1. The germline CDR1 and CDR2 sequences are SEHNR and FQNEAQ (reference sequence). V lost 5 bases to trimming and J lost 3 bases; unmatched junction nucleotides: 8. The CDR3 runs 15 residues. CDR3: CASSAHGTGNYEQYF. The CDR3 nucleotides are TGTGCCAGCAGCGCGCATGGGACAGGGAACTACGAGCAGTACTTC.

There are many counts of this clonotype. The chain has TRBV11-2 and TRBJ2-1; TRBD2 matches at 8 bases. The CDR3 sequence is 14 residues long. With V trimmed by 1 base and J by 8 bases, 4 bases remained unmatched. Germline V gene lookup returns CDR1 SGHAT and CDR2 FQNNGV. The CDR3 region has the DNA TGTGCCAGCAGCTTAGCCCTTAGCGGGGATGAGCAGTTCTTC. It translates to CASSLALSGDEQFF.

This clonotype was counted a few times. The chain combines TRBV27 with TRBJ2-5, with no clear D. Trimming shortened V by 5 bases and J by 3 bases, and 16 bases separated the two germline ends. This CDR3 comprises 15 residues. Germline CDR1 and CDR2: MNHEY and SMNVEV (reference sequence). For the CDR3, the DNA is TGTGCCAGCAGTGACCGGGCCCTAAGGAAAGAGACCCAGTACTTC. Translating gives CASSDRALRKETQYF.

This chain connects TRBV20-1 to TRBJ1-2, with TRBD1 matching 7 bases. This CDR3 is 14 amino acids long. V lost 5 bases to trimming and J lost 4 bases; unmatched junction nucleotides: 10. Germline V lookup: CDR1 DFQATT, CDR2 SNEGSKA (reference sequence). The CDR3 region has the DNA TGCAGTGCTTCAAACAGGGGTTTTAGCTATGGCTACACCTTC. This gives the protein CSASNRGFSYGYTF.

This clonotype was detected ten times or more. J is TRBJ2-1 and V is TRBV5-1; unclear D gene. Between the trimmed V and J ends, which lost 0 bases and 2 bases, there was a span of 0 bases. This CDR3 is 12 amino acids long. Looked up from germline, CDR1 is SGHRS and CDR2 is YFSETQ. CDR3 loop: CASSLAYNEQFF. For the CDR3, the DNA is TGCGCCAGCAGCTTGGCCTACAATGAGCAGTTCTTC.

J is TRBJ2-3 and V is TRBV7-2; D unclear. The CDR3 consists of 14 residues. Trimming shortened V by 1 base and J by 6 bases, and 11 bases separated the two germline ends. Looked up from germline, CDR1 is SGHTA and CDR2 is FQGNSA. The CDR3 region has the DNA TGTGCCAGCAGCTTAGGCCGGACCGTGGATACGCAGTATTTT. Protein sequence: CASSLGRTVDTQYF.

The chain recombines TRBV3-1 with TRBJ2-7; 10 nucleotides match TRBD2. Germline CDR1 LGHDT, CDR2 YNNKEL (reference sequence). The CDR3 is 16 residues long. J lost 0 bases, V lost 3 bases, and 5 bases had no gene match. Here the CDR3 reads CASSHPGLAASYEQYF. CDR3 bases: TGTGCCAGCAGCCATCCCGGACTAGCGGCCTCCTACGAGCAGTACTTC.

The DNA for the CDR3 is TGTGCCAGCAGTGTCGGGACAGTATATGGCTACACCTTC. As protein: CASSVGTVYGYTF. The chain links TRBV12-3 or TRBV12-4 to TRBJ1-2; 7 bases map to TRBD1. With 5 bases clipped from V and 5 bases from J, the junction kept 5 bases outside the gene matches. The length of the CDR3 is 13 residues.

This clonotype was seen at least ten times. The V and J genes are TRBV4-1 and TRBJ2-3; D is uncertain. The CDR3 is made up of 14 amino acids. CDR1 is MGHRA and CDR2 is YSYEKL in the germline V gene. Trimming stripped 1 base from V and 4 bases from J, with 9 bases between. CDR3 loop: CASSQVGRSDTQYF. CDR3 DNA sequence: TGCGCCAGCAGCCAAGTTGGCAGATCAGATACGCAGTATTTT.